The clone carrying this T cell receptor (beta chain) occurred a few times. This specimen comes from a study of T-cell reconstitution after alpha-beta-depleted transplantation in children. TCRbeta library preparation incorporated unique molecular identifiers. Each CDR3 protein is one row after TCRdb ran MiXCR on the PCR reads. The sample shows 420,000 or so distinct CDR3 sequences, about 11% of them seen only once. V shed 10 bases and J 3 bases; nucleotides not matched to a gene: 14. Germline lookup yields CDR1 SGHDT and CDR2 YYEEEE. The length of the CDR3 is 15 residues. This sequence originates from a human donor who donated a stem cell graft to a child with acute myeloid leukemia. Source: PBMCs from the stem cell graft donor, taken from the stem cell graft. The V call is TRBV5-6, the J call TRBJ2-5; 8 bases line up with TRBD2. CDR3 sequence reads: CASGGDAGGKETQYF. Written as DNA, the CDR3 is TGTGCCTCCGGGGGGGACGCCGGAGGCAAAGAGACCCAGTACTTC.